Here is one T cell receptor beta chain with its context. The antigen remains undetermined. All donors were Caucasian adults living in Nashville, Tennessee. These data come from a study of shared clonotypes between healthy human individuals. Study-wide findings and caveats: Donor clonotype sharing was expected to depend on sequencing depth.

Produced via immunoSEQ multiplex PCR; TCRdb's table is partial and in-frame only. The sample lists approximately 940,000 clones; more than 75% were seen once. This clonotype originated in a man aged 18 to 30 in good health. What was sequenced was memory CD4+ T cells sorted from blood. Subset reported: CD45RA-negative fraction.

CDR3 nucleotide sequence: TGTGCCAGCAGCCGCGGACAGGGGGTATTTGACATTCAGTACTTC. This sequence encodes CASSRGQGVFDIQYF. The rearrangement joins TRBV5-6 to TRBJ2-4; TRBD1 matches 10 bases. This CDR3 has 15 amino acids. After removal of 4 bases from V and 8 bases from J, the junction contained 9 bases not matched to a gene. Germline V lookup: CDR1 SGHDT, CDR2 YYEEEE.